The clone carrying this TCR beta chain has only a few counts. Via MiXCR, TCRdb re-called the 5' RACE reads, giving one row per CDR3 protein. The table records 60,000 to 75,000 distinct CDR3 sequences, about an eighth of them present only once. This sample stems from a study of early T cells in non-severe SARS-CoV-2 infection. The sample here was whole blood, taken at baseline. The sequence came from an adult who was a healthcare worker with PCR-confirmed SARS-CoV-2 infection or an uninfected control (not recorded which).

The CDR3 sequence is CASSPLAHPGSETQYF. In DNA, the CDR3 is TGTGCCAGCTCACCACTCGCCCACCCAGGTTCGGAGACCCAGTACTTC. The chain has TRBV18 and TRBJ2-5; D not resolved. This CDR3 contains 16 residues. Germline values: CDR1 KGHSH, CDR2 LQKENI. V lost 1 base to trimming and J lost 5 bases, with 17 bases between them.